This TCR beta chain comes out of a study of technical replicates of blood from several donors. J lost 6 bases, V lost 4 bases, and 9 bases had no gene match. The CDR3 runs 15 residues. Germline loops: CDR1 SGHNT, CDR2 YYREEE (reference sequence). Using immunoSEQ multiplex PCR, the repertoire was profiled, and TCRdb retains in-frame clones only, with some absent. The sample contains approximately 87,000 clones, 85% to 95% of which appear only once. This TCR was sampled from a human donor in good health. Sequencing used T cells isolated from PBMCs. This chain connects TRBV5-4 to TRBJ1-1, with TRBD1 matching over 10 bases. For the CDR3, the DNA is TGTGCCAGCAGCCACCGGGACAGGGGTTGGGCTGAAGCTTTCTTT. Its translation: CASSHRDRGWAEAFF.